The 13 T cell receptor beta chains listed next were all sequenced from one sample in a study of T-cell memory formation after mild COVID-19 (TCRdb year 2021). Libraries were built with 5' RACE. The sequencer listed for this sample is Illumina NovaSeq 6000. The public sequencing data were trimmed at Q25 with fastp and processed into clonotypes with MiXCR by TCRdb, which kept only in-frame beta chains. CDR3 protein sequences are deduplicated, and each keeps its most common genes and DNA. The sample data list around 400,000 distinct CDR3 sequences, and about 24% of these were observed just once. The ten largest clones add up to about 10% of the sample. Sequences were obtained from PBMCs or a T cell subset sorted from them (not recorded which). Receptors were obtained from an adult woman who had mild COVID-19 (a few samples of this study predate the infection). The sample titles of this study are shuffled in the database, so cell type and time point are left out; the donor was told from shared clones.

The V gene is TRBV3-1, the J gene TRBJ2-2; 8 nucleotides agree with TRBD2. From germline, CDR1 is LGHDT and CDR2 YNNKEL (reference sequence). The CDR3 has 18 residues. V lost 2 bases, J lost 7 bases, and 15 bases stayed unmatched. DNA of the CDR3: TGTGCCAGCAGCCAACAGACTACTAGCGGCGACGTCATCGGGGAGCTGTTTTTT. Translating it yields CASSQQTTSGDVIGELFF.

This clonotype was detected only a few times. The V gene is TRBV12-3 or TRBV12-4, the J gene TRBJ2-4, with 8 bases that match TRBD1. There are 17 residues in the CDR3. V shed 5 bases, J shed 1 base, and the junction held 10 bases outside the gene matches. CDR3 DNA sequence: TGTGCCAGCAGTGGCCCAGGGGGCGACTGGGCCAAAAACATTCAGTACTTC. Translating it yields CASSGPGGDWAKNIQYF.

The rearrangement links TRBV7-2 to TRBJ2-2; TRBD1 agrees at 7 bases. Germline lookup yields CDR1 SGHTA and CDR2 FQGNSA. The CDR3 consists of 16 residues. Trimming at V came to 6 bases and at J to 0 bases, leaving 7 bases not matched to a gene. The CDR3 DNA is TGTGCCAGCAGTCGAACCGGGACAGCGAACACCGGGGAGCTGTTTTTT. It codes for CASSRTGTANTGELFF.

A few counts support this clonotype. The chain joins TRBV2 to TRBJ2-7; 10 positions match TRBD1. With V trimmed by 1 base and J by 4 bases, 4 bases remained unmatched. Germline values: CDR1 SNHLY, CDR2 FYNNEI. The CDR3 spans 15 residues. In nucleotides, the CDR3 is TGTGCCAGCAGTGAAGACATGGGACAGGGGTACGAGCAGTACTTC. Amino acids: CASSEDMGQGYEQYF.

This clonotype was seen only a few times. V and J are TRBV24-1 and TRBJ2-1; no reliable D call. V was pared by 3 bases and J by 2 bases, with 16 bases between. The germline gives CDR1 KGHDR, CDR2 SFDVKD. This CDR3 comprises 17 residues. CDR3 residues: CATSDRTRSDPYNEQFF. DNA for the CDR3: TGTGCCACCAGTGATCGTACAAGGAGTGACCCCTACAATGAGCAGTTCTTC.

This clonotype was seen only a few times. This chain links TRBV5-1 with TRBJ2-3; TRBD1 aligns across 8 bases. Germline assignment: CDR1 SGHRS and CDR2 YFSETQ. The CDR3 loop spans 15 amino acids. V trimming: 4 bases; J trimming: 6 bases; junction bases outside the gene matches: 10. CDR3 sequence reads: CASSRTGTGSDTQYF. CDR3 nucleotides: TGCGCCAGCAGCAGGACAGGGACTGGGTCGGATACGCAGTATTTT.

The rearrangement uses TRBV4-1 and TRBJ2-2; D uncertain. Deletions cut 6 bases from V and 6 bases from J, with 8 bases between. This CDR3 has 12 residues. CDR1 is MGHRA and CDR2 is YSYEKL in the germline V gene. The CDR3 DNA follows: TGCGCCAGCAGAGGATGGCCCGGGGAGCTGTTTTTT. It is translated as CASRGWPGELFF.

The rearrangement links TRBV12-3 or TRBV12-4 to TRBJ1-6; 7 nucleotides align to TRBD1. Trimming cost V 6 bases and J 7 bases; bases outside gene matches: 9. There are 15 residues in the CDR3. The CDR3 region is CASSPLTGMNSPLHF. CDR3 DNA: TGTGCCAGCAGCCCGCTGACAGGGATGAATTCACCCCTCCACTTT.

CDR3 nucleotides: TGTGCCAGCGAGGTTGGGTACACTGAAGCTTTCTTT. It is translated as CASEVGYTEAFF. This rearrangement joins TRBV2 to TRBJ1-1; D not certain. There are 12 residues in the CDR3. Trimming stripped 8 bases from V and 3 bases from J, with 10 bases between. Germline-derived CDR1 and CDR2 are SNHLY and FYNNEI.

V is TRBV7-8 and J is TRBJ2-7; 9 bases line up with TRBD1. This CDR3 has 16 amino acids. The germline V gene encodes CDR1 SGHVS and CDR2 FQNEAQ. V was clipped by 5 bases and J by 4 bases; unmatched bases: 12. The CDR3 protein is CASSVTPGQGLYEQYF. DNA of the CDR3: TGTGCCAGCAGCGTCACACCGGGACAGGGTCTGTACGAGCAGTACTTC. Full variable domain (missing parts from reference TRBV7-8 and TRBJ2-7): GAGVSQSPRYKVAKRGQDVALRCDPISGHVSLFWYQQALGQGPEFLTYFQNEAQLDKSGLPSDRFFAERPEGSVSTLKIQRTQQEDSAVYLCASSVTPGQGLYEQYFGPGTRLTVT.

This sequence joins TRBV27 and TRBJ1-1; D unclear. Germline loops: CDR1 MNHEY, CDR2 SMNVEV (reference sequence). The CDR3 sequence is 13 residues long. Trimming left V 7 bases short and J 5 bases short, with 14 bases between. The CDR3: CASTDGKATEAFF. In nucleotides, the CDR3 is TGTGCCAGCACGGACGGGAAGGCTACTGAAGCTTTCTTT.

In its sample, this clonotype was seen a few times. The V call is TRBV4-2, the J call TRBJ2-3, with 9 positions matching TRBD2. The germline V gene has CDR1 LGHNA and CDR2 YNFKEQ. The J segment lost 4 bases and the V segment lost 4 bases, leaving 6 bases of the junction unmatched. This CDR3 is built from 15 residues. The CDR3 reads CASSRQGLAPDTQYF. In nucleotides, the CDR3 is TGTGCCAGCAGCCGACAGGGACTAGCACCAGATACGCAGTATTTT.

This clonotype was seen a few times. V gene TRBV3-1 combines with J gene TRBJ1-1, with a possible D match to TRBD1 (6 bases). The V gene lost 1 base and the J gene lost 7 bases, with 16 bases spanning the gap. From germline, CDR1 is LGHDT and CDR2 YNNKEL (reference sequence). The CDR3 is made up of 15 amino acids. CDR3: CASSQGLQGVSEAFF. CDR3 sequence (DNA): TGTGCCAGCAGCCAAGGATTACAGGGTGTGAGTGAAGCTTTCTTT. The complete variable domain, with remaining parts taken from reference TRBV3-1 and TRBJ1-1, reads DTAVSQTPKYLVTQMGNDKSIKCEQNLGHDTMYWYKQDSKKFLKIMFSYNNKELIINETVPNRFSPKSPDKAHLNLHINSLELGDSAVYFCASSQGLQGVSEAFFGQGTRLTVV.